This is a list of T cell receptor beta chains from one sample in a study of cytomegalovirus exposure and HLA in healthy donors. Produced via immunoSEQ multiplex PCR; TCRdb's table is partial and in-frame only. The repertoire holds approximately 46,000 clones, over 85% seen once, with approximately 2.1% in the top ten. The sequenced sample consisted of PBMCs. Source of these receptors: a woman younger than 35 in good health and CMV-seronegative. Both conserved end residues are part of each CDR3. Fields, in order: V gene, J gene, D gene, clone size, CDR3 protein, CDR3 DNA. D genes are given only for firm matches. Expanded clones get a size class; other rows say once, few or many, or leave the size out.

TRBV27	TRBJ2-7	.	.	CASTPSGGFPSYEQYF	TGTGCCAGCACTCCATCCGGGGGTTTCCCCTCCTACGAGCAGTACTTC
TRBV7-8	TRBJ1-2	.	.	CASSFAVGDGYTF	TGTGCCAGCAGCTTTGCGGTCGGGGATGGCTACACCTTC
TRBV9	TRBJ2-2	TRBD2	.	CASSGEGPTGELFF	TGTGCCAGCAGCGGGGAGGGCCCAACCGGGGAGCTGTTTTTT
TRBV6-1	TRBJ1-4	.	.	CASSEGRINEKLFF	TGTGCCAGCAGCGAGGGCCGTATTAATGAAAAACTGTTTTTT
TRBV6-1	TRBJ2-3	.	once	CASNPAGTDTQYF	TGTGCCAGCAACCCTGCCGGGACAGATACGCAGTATTTT
TRBV19	TRBJ2-7	.	.	CASRRRRSAGEGEQYF	TGTGCCAGTAGACGCCGTCGAAGTGCGGGTGAGGGCGAGCAGTACTTC
TRBV10-3	TRBJ2-7	.	.	CAISERAGAYEQYF	TGTGCCATCAGTGAGCGGGCAGGGGCCTACGAGCAGTACTTC
TRBV5-1	TRBJ1-1	.	.	CASKAQANTEAFF	TGCGCCAGCAAGGCCCAGGCGAACACTGAAGCTTTCTTT
TRBV30	TRBJ2-7	.	once	CACPGGSGRIYEQYF	TGTGCCTGCCCCGGGGGAAGCGGACGAATATACGAGCAGTACTTC
TRBV5-1	TRBJ2-7	TRBD2	.	CASSPTAGGSEQYF	TGCGCCAGCAGCCCCACAGCGGGCGGGAGCGAGCAGTACTTC
TRBV11-3	TRBJ2-7	.	.	CASSLRPERYEQYF	TGTGCCAGCAGCCTCAGGCCAGAACGTTACGAGCAGTACTTC
TRBV6-1	TRBJ2-5	TRBD2	.	CASSKTSVGETQYF	TGTGCCAGCAGTAAGACTAGCGTCGGAGAGACCCAGTACTTC
TRBV15	TRBJ2-3	TRBD2	.	CATSRVWTSGGANTDTQYF	TGTGCCACCAGCAGAGTATGGACTAGCGGGGGGGCCAACACAGATACGCAGTATTTT
TRBV9	TRBJ1-2	.	.	CASSVEDSYGYTF	TGTGCCAGCAGCGTAGAAGATAGCTATGGCTACACCTTC
TRBV6-1	TRBJ1-3	.	.	CASSLTPDGNTIYF	TGTGCCAGCAGTTTAACCCCAGACGGGAACACCATATATTTT
TRBV11-3	TRBJ2-2	.	.	CASSPTETGELFF	TGTGCCAGCAGCCCTACCGAAACCGGGGAGCTGTTTTTT
TRBV2	TRBJ1-4	TRBD1	.	CASSLGQSYEKLFF	TGTGCCAGCAGTCTGGGACAGTCTTATGAAAAACTGTTTTTT